This T cell receptor (beta chain) comes out of a study of vaccination effects on CD4 cells after COVID-19. Cultured cells yielded isolated CD4+ T cells after nine to ten days. It was two doses of either the BNT162b2 or mRNA-1273 vaccine that participants received. Concerning this clone itself: Its target is unknown.

Data came from immunoSEQ multiplex PCR; TCRdb stores just in-frame clones and leaves some out. This sample has about 57,000 clones, with less than 80% found just once. V lost 4 bases to trimming and J lost 5 bases; unmatched junction nucleotides: 8. The germline V gene encodes CDR1 SGHRS and CDR2 YFSETQ. The CDR3 runs to 17 residues. This sample comprised CD4+ T cells from PBMCs cultured without peptide, obtained after COVID-19 vaccination. This TCR came from a human donor who received a COVID-19 vaccine. The rearrangement links TRBV5-1 to TRBJ2-2; 13 bases are shared with TRBD2. The CDR3 nucleotides read TGCGCCAGCAGCCTCCGGACTAGCGGGAGTGGTACCGGGGAGCTGTTTTTT. Residues: CASSLRTSGSGTGELFF.